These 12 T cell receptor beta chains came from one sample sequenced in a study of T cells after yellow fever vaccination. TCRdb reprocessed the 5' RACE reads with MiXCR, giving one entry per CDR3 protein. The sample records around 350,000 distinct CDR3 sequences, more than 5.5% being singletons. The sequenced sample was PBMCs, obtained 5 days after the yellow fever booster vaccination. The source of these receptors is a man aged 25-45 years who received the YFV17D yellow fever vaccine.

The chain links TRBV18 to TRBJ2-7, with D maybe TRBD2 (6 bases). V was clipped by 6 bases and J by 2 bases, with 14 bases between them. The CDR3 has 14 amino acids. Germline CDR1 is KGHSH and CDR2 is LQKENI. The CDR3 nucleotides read TGTGCCAGCTCTCTACCCGGGAGCACCTACGAGCAGTACTTC. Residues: CASSLPGSTYEQYF.

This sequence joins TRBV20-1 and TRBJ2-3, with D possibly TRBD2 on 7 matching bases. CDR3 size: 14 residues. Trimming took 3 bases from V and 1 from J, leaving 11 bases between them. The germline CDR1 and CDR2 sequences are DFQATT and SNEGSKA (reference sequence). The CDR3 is CSASGGARTDTQYF. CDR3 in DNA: TGCAGTGCTAGTGGGGGGGCACGCACAGATACGCAGTATTTT.

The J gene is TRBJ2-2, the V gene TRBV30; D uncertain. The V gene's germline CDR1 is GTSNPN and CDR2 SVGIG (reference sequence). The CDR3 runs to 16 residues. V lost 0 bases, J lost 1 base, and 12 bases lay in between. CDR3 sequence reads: CAWSVARSENTGELFF. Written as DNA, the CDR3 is TGTGCCTGGAGTGTAGCTCGGTCAGAGAACACCGGGGAGCTGTTTTTT.

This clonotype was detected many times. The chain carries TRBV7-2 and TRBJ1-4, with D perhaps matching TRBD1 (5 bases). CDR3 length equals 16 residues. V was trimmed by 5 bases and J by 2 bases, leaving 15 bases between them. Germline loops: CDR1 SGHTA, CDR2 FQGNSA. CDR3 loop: CASSTQAGFTNEKLFF. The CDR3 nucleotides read TGTGCCAGCAGCACTCAAGCAGGGTTCACTAATGAAAAACTGTTTTTT. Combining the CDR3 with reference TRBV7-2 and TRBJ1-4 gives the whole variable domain GAGVSQSPSNKVTEKGKDVELRCDPISGHTALYWYRQSLGQGLEFLIYFQGNSAPDKSGLPSDRFSAERTGGSVSTLTIQRTQQEDSAVYLCASSTQAGFTNEKLFFGSGTQLSVL.

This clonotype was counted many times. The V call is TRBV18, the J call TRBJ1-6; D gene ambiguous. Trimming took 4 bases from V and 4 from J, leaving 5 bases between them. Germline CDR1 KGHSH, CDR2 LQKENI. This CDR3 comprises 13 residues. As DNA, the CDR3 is TGTGCCAGCTCACAAGTTTATAATTCACCCCTCCACTTT. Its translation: CASSQVYNSPLHF.

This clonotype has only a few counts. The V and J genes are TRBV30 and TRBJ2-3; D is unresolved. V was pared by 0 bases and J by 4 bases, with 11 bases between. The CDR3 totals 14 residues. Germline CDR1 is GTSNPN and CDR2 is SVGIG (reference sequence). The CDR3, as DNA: TGTGCCTGGAGTGTGATTGTGTCCCCAGATACGCAGTATTTT. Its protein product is CAWSVIVSPDTQYF.

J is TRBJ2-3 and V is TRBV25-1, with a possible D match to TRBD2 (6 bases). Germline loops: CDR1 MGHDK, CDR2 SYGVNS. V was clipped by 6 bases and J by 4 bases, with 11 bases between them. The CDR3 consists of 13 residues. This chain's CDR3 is CASRVTGADTQYF. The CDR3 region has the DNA TGTGCCAGCAGGGTCACGGGGGCAGATACGCAGTATTTT.

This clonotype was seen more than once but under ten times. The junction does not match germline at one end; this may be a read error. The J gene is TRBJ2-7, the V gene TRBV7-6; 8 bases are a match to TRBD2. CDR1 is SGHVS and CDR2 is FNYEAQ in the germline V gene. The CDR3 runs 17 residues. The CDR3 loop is CASSYTLLGISGRVRGF. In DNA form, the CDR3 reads TGTGCCAGCAGCTATACCCTACTTGGTATCAGCGGGAGAGTACGAGGCTTC.

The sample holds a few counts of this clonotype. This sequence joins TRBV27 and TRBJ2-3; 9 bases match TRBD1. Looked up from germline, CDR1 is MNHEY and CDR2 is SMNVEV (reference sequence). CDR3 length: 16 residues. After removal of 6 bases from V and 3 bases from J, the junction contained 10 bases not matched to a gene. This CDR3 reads CASSAGTGWETDTQYF. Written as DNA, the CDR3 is TGTGCCAGCAGCGCAGGGACAGGGTGGGAGACAGATACGCAGTATTTT.

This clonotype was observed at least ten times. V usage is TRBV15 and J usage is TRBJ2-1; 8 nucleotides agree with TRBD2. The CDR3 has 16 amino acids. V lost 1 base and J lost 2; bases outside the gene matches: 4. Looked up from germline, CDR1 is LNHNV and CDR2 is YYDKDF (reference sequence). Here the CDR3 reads CATSRGREGAYNEQFF. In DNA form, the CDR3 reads TGTGCCACCAGCAGAGGACGGGAGGGCGCCTACAATGAGCAGTTCTTC. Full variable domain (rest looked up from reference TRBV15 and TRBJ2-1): DAMVIQNPRYQVTQFGKPVTLSCSQTLNHNVMYWYQQKSSQAPKLLFHYYDKDFNNEADTPDNFQSRRPNTSFCFLDIRSPGLGDTAMYLCATSRGREGAYNEQFFGPGTRLTVL.

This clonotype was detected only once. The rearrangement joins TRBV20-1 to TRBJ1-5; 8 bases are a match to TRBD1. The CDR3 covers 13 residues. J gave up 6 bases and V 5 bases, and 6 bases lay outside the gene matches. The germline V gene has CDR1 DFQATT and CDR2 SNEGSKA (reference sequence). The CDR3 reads CSAPDRGGQPQHF. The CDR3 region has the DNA TGCAGTGCTCCAGACAGGGGAGGTCAGCCCCAGCATTTT.

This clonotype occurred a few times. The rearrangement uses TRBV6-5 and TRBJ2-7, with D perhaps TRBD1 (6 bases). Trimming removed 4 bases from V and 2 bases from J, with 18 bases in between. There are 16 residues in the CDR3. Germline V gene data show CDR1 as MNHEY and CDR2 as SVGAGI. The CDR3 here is CASSSSRAGAPYEQYF. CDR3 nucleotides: TGTGCCAGCAGTTCGTCGAGGGCAGGGGCCCCCTACGAGCAGTACTTC.